These 25 T cell receptor beta chains were sequenced from one sample in a study of T cell repertoires in cytomegalovirus infection. TCRdb called the reads again in MiXCR, with one record for every CDR3 protein. The table records approximately 730,000 distinct CDR3 sequences, 25% to 30% of them present only once. The antigens for these receptors are not known. The sequences come from cultured CD8+ T cells from PBMCs, collected from culture after CMV antigen stimulation. These receptors originate from a human donor in good health (CMV status not recorded). Some clones in this sample may be carry-over from other donors' samples.

At least ten counts were recorded for this clonotype. J is TRBJ2-6 and V is TRBV6-1, with no clear D. Trimming took 7 bases from V and 0 from J, leaving 7 bases between them. Germline CDR1 and CDR2: MNHNS and SASEGT. The CDR3 length is 14 residues. The chain's CDR3 is CASKYSSGANVLTF. The CDR3 coding sequence is TGTGCCAGCAAGTATAGCTCTGGGGCCAACGTCCTGACTTTC.

The chain has TRBV3-1 and TRBJ1-2, with TRBD1 identical over 8 bases. V gave up 0 bases and J gave up 7 bases; unmatched junction bases: 10. The CDR3 spans 16 residues. Germline CDR1 reads LGHDT; CDR2 reads YNNKEL (reference sequence). This chain's CDR3 is CASSQDGRQGSSGYTF. CDR3 DNA: TGTGCCAGCAGCCAAGATGGGCGACAGGGGTCCTCTGGCTACACCTTC.

This chain uses TRBV6-1 with TRBJ2-1, with D perhaps matching TRBD1 or TRBD2 (5 bases each). The V and J ends lost 5 bases and 3 bases respectively, with 11 bases between them. This CDR3 region has 14 residues. Germline-derived CDR1 and CDR2 are MNHNS and SASEGT. CDR3 DNA: TGTGCCAGCAGTTGGGCAGGGAGCTACAATGAGCAGTTCTTC. This gives the protein CASSWAGSYNEQFF.

The rearrangement joins TRBV19 to TRBJ1-1; the D is unclear. Germline assignment: CDR1 LNHDA and CDR2 SQIVND (reference sequence). The germline V and J ends were trimmed by 4 bases and 1 base, with 10 bases remaining between them. The CDR3 sequence is 14 residues long. The CDR3 sequence: CASSTGPGNTEAFF. The CDR3, as DNA: TGTGCCAGTAGTACAGGCCCTGGGAACACTGAAGCTTTCTTT.

The rearrangement joins TRBV6-1 to TRBJ2-7, with 8 bases matching TRBD1. Trimming cost V 0 bases and J 1 base; bases outside gene matches: 8. The CDR3 is 17 residues long. Per the germline V gene, CDR1 is MNHNS and CDR2 is SASEGT. In nucleotides, the CDR3 is TGTGCCAGCAGTGAAGCCAGGATGGGACAGGCTTCCTACGAGCAGTACGTC. The encoded protein is CASSEARMGQASYEQYV.

In this sample, this clonotype turned up a few times. V and J are TRBV6-2 or TRBV6-3 and TRBJ2-7; D unresolved. The CDR3 runs 14 residues. V was shortened by 4 bases and J by 2 bases, with 12 bases between the two germline ends. Germline CDR1 is MNHEY and CDR2 is SVGEGT. Written as DNA, the CDR3 is TGTGCCAGCAGTTCCCCAGACATTACCTACGAGCAGTACGTC. This encodes CASSSPDITYEQYV.

Many counts were recorded for this clonotype. The V and J genes are TRBV27 and TRBJ1-1; the D gene is possibly TRBD1 (6 bases). In germline, CDR1 is MNHEY, CDR2 SMNVEV (reference sequence). Trimming removed 5 bases from V and 11 bases from J, with 21 bases in between. CDR3 length: 14 amino acids. The DNA for the CDR3 is TGTGCCAGCAGTCACACTTATGGGGACACAGGGGCTTTCTTT. This gives the protein CASSHTYGDTGAFF.

The rearrangement uses TRBV10-3 and TRBJ2-6; TRBD1 matches 8 bases. The CDR3 contains 16 residues. Germline lookup yields CDR1 ENHRY and CDR2 SYGVKD. V was pared by 7 bases and J by 0 bases, with 5 bases of the junction left unmatched. The CDR3 loop is CAIMTGEASGANVLTF. CDR3 DNA: TGTGCCATCATGACAGGGGAGGCCTCTGGGGCCAACGTCCTGACTTTC.

This clonotype has just a few counts. The chain employs TRBV7-9 and TRBJ1-1, with no clear D. V was pared by 5 bases and J by 4 bases, with 8 bases between. The CDR3 has 12 amino acids. Germline-derived CDR1 and CDR2 are SEHNR and FQNEAQ (reference sequence). The CDR3 nucleotides are TGTGCCAGCAGCGCACACATCACTGAAGCTTTCTTT. Translation gives CASSAHITEAFF.

J is TRBJ2-7 and V is TRBV19, with D uncertain. Trimming took off 1 base at V and 1 base at J, with 20 bases between the two ends. This CDR3 is built from 18 residues. The germline gives CDR1 LNHDA, CDR2 SQIVND (reference sequence). CDR3 residues: CASSIALLGLALSYEQYF. The DNA for the CDR3 is TGTGCCAGTAGTATAGCCCTCCTTGGGCTCGCCCTTTCCTACGAGCAGTACTTC.

The chain carries TRBV27 and TRBJ2-7; a possible D gene is TRBD1 (7 bases). The CDR3 sequence is 11 residues long. V lost 10 bases, J lost 7 bases, and 14 bases lay in between. Per germline, CDR1 MNHEY and CDR2 SMNVEV (reference sequence). DNA of the CDR3: TGTGCCACTTGGAGGGGGCGGGAGCAGTACTTC. This encodes CATWRGREQYF.

The sample holds a few counts of this clonotype. The chain has TRBV7-2 and TRBJ2-1, with a tentative D call TRBD2 (5 bases). The CDR3 sequence is 14 residues long. V gave up 2 bases and J gave up 6 bases, with 11 bases separating them. Germline V gives CDR1 SGHTA, CDR2 FQGNSA. DNA for the CDR3: TGTGCCAGCAGCTTAATGGCTAGCTCCAATGAGCAGTTCTTC. Protein sequence: CASSLMASSNEQFF.

This clonotype was recorded many times. The chain employs TRBV7-6 and TRBJ1-2, with 7 bases matching TRBD1. Trimming removed 5 bases from V and 1 base from J; junction bases left unmatched: 7. Germline V lookup: CDR1 SGHVS, CDR2 FNYEAQ. This CDR3 is 15 amino acids long. CDR3 amino acids: CASSPRTGFNYGYTF. The CDR3 nucleotides are TGTGCCAGCAGCCCCAGGACAGGCTTTAACTATGGCTACACCTTC. Variable domain in full (rest from reference TRBV7-6 and TRBJ1-2): GAGVSQSPRYKVTKRGQDVALRCDPISGHVSLYWYRQALGQGPEFLTYFNYEAQQDKSGLPNDRFSAERPEGSISTLTIQRTEQRDSAMYRCASSPRTGFNYGYTFGSGTRLTVV.

The chain carries TRBV14 and TRBJ1-6; D unclear. With 5 bases removed from V and 6 bases from J, the gap between germline ends came to 8 bases. The CDR3 has 13 amino acids. CDR1 is SGHDN and CDR2 is FVKESK in the germline V gene. CDR3: CASSSTGNSPLHF. The CDR3 DNA follows: TGTGCCAGCAGCTCAACGGGTAATTCACCCCTCCACTTT.

The table lists this clonotype with many counts. The J gene is TRBJ2-1, the V gene TRBV7-8, with 10 bases matching TRBD2. J gave up 4 bases and V 2 bases, and 17 bases lay outside the gene matches. This CDR3 is 20 amino acids long. Germline CDR1 is SGHVS and CDR2 is FQNEAQ. In nucleotides, the CDR3 is TGTGCCAGCAGCTTAAGGGCTAGCGGGGGCCTCGATCAAACATACAATGAGCAGTTCTTC. Translating it yields CASSLRASGGLDQTYNEQFF.

The V call is TRBV2, the J call TRBJ1-5; 7 bases fit TRBD1. The junction had 12 bases not matched to a gene; V was cut back by 5 bases and J by 5 bases. CDR1 is SNHLY and CDR2 is FYNNEI in the germline V gene. The CDR3 spans 16 residues. CDR3 loop: CASSFTGDGVDQPQHF. The CDR3 DNA is TGTGCCAGCAGTTTTACAGGGGATGGGGTAGATCAGCCCCAGCATTTT.

The sample holds many counts of this clonotype. The CDR3 here is CASSSVDTQYF. The CDR3 region has the DNA TGTGCCAGCAGCTCGGTGGATACGCAGTATTTT. The chain carries TRBV7-9 and TRBJ2-3; D gene unclear. From germline, CDR1 is SEHNR and CDR2 FQNEAQ (reference sequence). Trimming stripped 4 bases from V and 6 bases from J, with 5 bases between. This CDR3 is built from 11 residues. The variable domain in full, with the rest retrieved from reference TRBV7-9 and TRBJ2-3, is DTGVSQNPRHKITKRGQNVTFRCDPISEHNRLYWYRQTLGQGPEFLTYFQNEAQLEKSRLLSDRFSAERPKGSFSTLEIQRTEQGDSAMYLCASSSVDTQYFGPGTRLTVL.

This rearrangement joins TRBV14 to TRBJ1-6; 7 nucleotides align to TRBD1. From germline, CDR1 is SGHDN and CDR2 FVKESK. V lost 1 base, J lost 7 bases, and 13 bases stayed unmatched. The CDR3 length is 18 residues. The CDR3 spells CASSQGESRGFGNSPLHF. The CDR3 bases are TGTGCCAGCAGCCAAGGGGAGAGCAGGGGGTTCGGGAATTCACCCCTCCACTTT.

The CDR3, as DNA: TGCAGCGTTGAAGGCAGAAAAGGGGAGCTGTTTTTT. It is translated as CSVEGRKGELFF. The genes are TRBV29-1 and TRBJ2-2; D gene uncertain. Germline CDR1 is SQVTM and CDR2 is ANQGSEA. Trimming stripped 1 base from V and 8 bases from J, with 8 bases between. The CDR3 contains 12 residues.

This clonotype has only a few counts. This chain joins TRBV5-6 and TRBJ2-7; maybe TRBD1 (5 bases). The germline V gene has CDR1 SGHDT and CDR2 YYEEEE. With 1 base removed from V and 4 bases from J, the gap between germline ends came to 15 bases. The CDR3 consists of 15 residues. The CDR3 DNA is TGTGCCAGCAGCTTGTGGACCCAGGGCCCTTACGAGCAGTACGTC. Amino acids: CASSLWTQGPYEQYV.

The V and J genes are TRBV7-9 and TRBJ2-1, with TRBD1 identical over 10 bases. V was clipped by 6 bases and J by 8 bases; unmatched bases: 7. The germline V gene encodes CDR1 SEHNR and CDR2 FQNEAQ (reference sequence). The CDR3 covers 14 residues. CDR3 in DNA: TGTGCCAGCAGATCGACAGGGGGCCTGCATGAGCAGTTCTTC. Its protein product is CASRSTGGLHEQFF.

There are a few counts of this clonotype. V and J are TRBV4-3 and TRBJ2-2; the D call may be TRBD1 or TRBD2 (5 bases each). The CDR3 has 19 residues. Trimming removed 4 bases from V and 1 base from J, with 22 bases in between. Germline CDR1 is LGHNA and CDR2 is YSLEER. CDR3: CASSPWDGSLPLNTGELFF. The CDR3 DNA follows: TGCGCCAGCAGCCCTTGGGACGGATCCCTCCCCTTGAACACCGGGGAGCTGTTTTTT.

In this sample, this clonotype turned up a few times. This rearrangement joins TRBV24-1 to TRBJ2-7, with 9 bases lining up with TRBD2. Germline V lookup: CDR1 KGHDR, CDR2 SFDVKD. The ends lost 4 bases at V and 3 bases at J; junction bases unmatched: 9. The CDR3 runs 16 residues. The CDR3 here is CATSDTGTSPIYEQYV. The CDR3 DNA follows: TGTGCCACCAGTGACACCGGGACTAGCCCAATCTACGAGCAGTACGTC.

The sample holds a few counts of this clonotype. The V and J genes are TRBV7-9 and TRBJ1-2; D is perhaps TRBD1 (6 bases). This CDR3 has 18 amino acids. CDR1 is SEHNR and CDR2 is FQNEAQ in the germline V gene (reference sequence). The V end lost 5 bases, the J end lost 0 bases, and 22 bases lay between the germline ends. The DNA for the CDR3 is TGTGCCAGCAGCCCAGCGAGCCAGGGGCGCCTTGCTAACTATGGCTACACCTTC. Protein product: CASSPASQGRLANYGYTF. The full variable domain, its missing parts supplied by reference TRBV7-9 and TRBJ1-2, is DTGVSQNPRHKITKRGQNVTFRCDPISEHNRLYWYRQTLGQGPEFLTYFQNEAQLEKSRLLSDRFSAERPKGSFSTLEIQRTEQGDSAMYLCASSPASQGRLANYGYTFGSGTRLTVV.

The chain carries TRBV13 and TRBJ2-5; 9 nucleotides match TRBD1. This CDR3 comprises 15 residues. Germline V lookup: CDR1 PRHDT, CDR2 FYEKMQ (reference sequence). The J segment lost 4 bases and the V segment lost 1 base, leaving 4 bases of the junction unmatched. CDR3: CASSLENRGPETQYF. The DNA of the CDR3 is TGTGCCAGCAGCTTAGAAAACAGGGGGCCAGAGACCCAGTACTTC.